This T cell receptor beta chain was documented in a study of shared clonotypes between healthy human individuals. On the study more broadly: CD4 naive and CD4 memory each took three plates per donor, while CD8 naive took two and CD8 memory one.

Repertoires were generated with immunoSEQ multiplex PCR, while TCRdb's copy carries only in-frame clones and drops some. The sample lists about 1.5 million clones, 98% occurring once. Germline V gene lookup returns CDR1 LNHDA and CDR2 SQIVND (reference sequence). This CDR3 has 17 amino acids. Trimming cost V 8 bases and J 0 bases; bases outside gene matches: 13. The study drew all its donors from Caucasian adults living in Nashville, Tennessee. Sequenced: naive CD4+ T cells sorted from blood. Subset indicated: CD45RA+ positively selected. This TCR was recovered from a man aged 25-45 years in good health. The chain employs TRBV19 and TRBJ2-3; 8 bases fit TRBD2. DNA for the CDR3: TGTGCCAGTTTCGGGCCGGGAGGGATATCTAGCACAGATACGCAGTATTTT. Translated: CASFGPGGISSTDTQYF.